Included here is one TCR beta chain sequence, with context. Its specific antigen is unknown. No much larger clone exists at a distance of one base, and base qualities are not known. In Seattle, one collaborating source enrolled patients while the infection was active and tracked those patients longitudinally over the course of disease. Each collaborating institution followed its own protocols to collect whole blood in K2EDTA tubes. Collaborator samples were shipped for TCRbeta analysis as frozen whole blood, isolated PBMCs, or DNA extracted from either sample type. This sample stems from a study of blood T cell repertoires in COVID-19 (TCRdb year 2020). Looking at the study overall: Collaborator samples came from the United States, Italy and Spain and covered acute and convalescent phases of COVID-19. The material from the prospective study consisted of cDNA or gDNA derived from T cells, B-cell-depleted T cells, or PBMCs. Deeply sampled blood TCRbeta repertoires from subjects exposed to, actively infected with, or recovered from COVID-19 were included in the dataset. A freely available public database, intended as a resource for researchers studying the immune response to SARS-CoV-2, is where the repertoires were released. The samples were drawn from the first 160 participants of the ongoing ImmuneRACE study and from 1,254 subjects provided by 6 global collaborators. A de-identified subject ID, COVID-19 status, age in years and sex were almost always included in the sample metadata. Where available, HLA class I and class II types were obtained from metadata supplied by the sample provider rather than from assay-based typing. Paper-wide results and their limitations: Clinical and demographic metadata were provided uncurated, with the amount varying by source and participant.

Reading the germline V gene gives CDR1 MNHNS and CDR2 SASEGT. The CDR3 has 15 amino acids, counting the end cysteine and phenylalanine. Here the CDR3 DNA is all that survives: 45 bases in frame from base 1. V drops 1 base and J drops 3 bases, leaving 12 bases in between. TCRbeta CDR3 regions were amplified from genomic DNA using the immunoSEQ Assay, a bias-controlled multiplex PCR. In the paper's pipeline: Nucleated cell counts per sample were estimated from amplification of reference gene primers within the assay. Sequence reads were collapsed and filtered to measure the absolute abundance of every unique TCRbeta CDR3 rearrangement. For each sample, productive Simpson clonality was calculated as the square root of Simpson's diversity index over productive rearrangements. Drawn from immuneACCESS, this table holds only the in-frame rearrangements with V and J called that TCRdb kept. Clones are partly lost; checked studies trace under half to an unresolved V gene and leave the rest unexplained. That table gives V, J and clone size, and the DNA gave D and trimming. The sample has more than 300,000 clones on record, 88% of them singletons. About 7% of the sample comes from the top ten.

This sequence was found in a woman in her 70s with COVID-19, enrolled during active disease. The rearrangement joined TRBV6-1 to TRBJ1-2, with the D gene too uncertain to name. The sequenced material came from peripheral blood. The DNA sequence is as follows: TGTGCCAGCAGTGAAGAGGGAGCGTATGACTATGGCTACACCTTC. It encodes CASSEEGAYDYGYTF.